This T cell receptor beta chain appears in the sequencing data of a study of human thymus T cells (dated by TCRdb to the early 2020s). Regarding the complete study: TCR alpha and beta repertoires from roughly eight infant thymus samples and a few related peripheral blood samples were characterized in the study. The infant donors were roughly 6 to 250 days old, and the cohort included six or seven males and a couple of females.

A word on this clone: Its cognate antigen has yet to be identified. Nothing much larger sits one base from this clone, and base qualities are not available.

Study-level results and caveats: Thymus samples yielded on average about 810,000 unique TCRB clonotypes, compared with about 80,000 from blood samples. The related research reported highly overlapping thymic TCR repertoires among unrelated individuals. Usage of V and J gene segments appeared to be biased in both the thymic and the peripheral blood repertoires.

Using the immunoSEQ multiplex PCR assay, the TCRB and TCRAD loci were amplified from a standardized quantity of quality-controlled genomic DNA. The V(D)J region was spanned by amplicons of a length sufficient to cover the CDR3 and to identify V and J genes. The amplicons were sequenced on an Illumina platform via the commercial immunoSEQ service. As for the original processing: Primer bias and sequencing errors were corrected using previously described methods, and TCRAD and TCRB definitions followed the IMGT database. immunoSEQ Analyzer 3.0 and VDJTools were used for repertoire analysis, which covered basic statistics, V/J segment usage, diversity estimates, rarefaction and pairwise overlap. Diversity was estimated using the Chao1, ChaoE, Efron-Thisted, Shannon and inverse Simpson indices, and was also estimated on datasets down-sampled to the size of the smallest sample. Repertoire overlap was determined by strict matching of CDR3 nucleotide sequence, V gene and J gene, and Jaccard-based multidimensional scaling clustering was applied. TCRdb obtained this table from immuneACCESS and retained in-frame rearrangements with V and J assigned. These tables miss some clones; where compared with another copy, unresolved V genes account for less than half of the shortfall, and the remainder is unexplained. V, J and clone size were drawn from that table, and D and trimming were deduced from the DNA. In all, the sample holds 78,000 or so clones, and 95% to 98% of those were seen once. The biggest ten clones account for 0.025% to 0.04% of the sample.

Thymus tissue was obtained as surgical resects removed during corrective cardiac surgery. In Finland, the donors were immunologically healthy infants who were having open corrective cardiac surgery for congenital heart defects. After being mechanically released from the tissue, thymocytes were kept at -70 degrees C in pellets of roughly 9.5-31 million cells. A QIAsymphony instrument was used to extract genomic DNA from frozen cell pellets. The CDR1 and CDR2 encoded by the germline V gene are SGHRS and YFSETQ. The V and J ends are trimmed by 4 bases and 4 bases, leaving 10 bases between them. The CDR3 spans 13 residues, from the cysteine through the phenylalanine. Of the read, only the CDR3 DNA is kept; its 39 bases are in frame from base 1.

The sample consisted of thymus tissue. This TCR came from a boy under three years old with a congenital heart defect but otherwise immunologically healthy. The chain was built from TRBV5-1 and TRBJ2-3, and the D gene may be TRBD1, 5 bases matching. The DNA sequence follows: TGCGCCAGCAGCCTCGTACAGGCAGATACGCAGTATTTT. Its protein reads: CASSLVQADTQYF.